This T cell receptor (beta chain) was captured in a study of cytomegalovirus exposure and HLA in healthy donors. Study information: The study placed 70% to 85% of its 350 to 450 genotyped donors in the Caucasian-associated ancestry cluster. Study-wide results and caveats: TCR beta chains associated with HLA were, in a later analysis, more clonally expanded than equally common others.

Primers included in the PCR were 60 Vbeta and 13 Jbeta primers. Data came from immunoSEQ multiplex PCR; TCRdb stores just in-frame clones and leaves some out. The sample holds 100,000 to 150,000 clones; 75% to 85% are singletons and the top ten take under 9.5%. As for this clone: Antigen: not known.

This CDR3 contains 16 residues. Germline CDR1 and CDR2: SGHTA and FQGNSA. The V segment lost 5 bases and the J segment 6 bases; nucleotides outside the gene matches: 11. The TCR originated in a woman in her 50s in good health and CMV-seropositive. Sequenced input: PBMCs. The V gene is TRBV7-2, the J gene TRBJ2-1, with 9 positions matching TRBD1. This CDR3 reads CASSLFRTGAGNEQFF. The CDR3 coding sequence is TGTGCCAGCAGCCTATTCCGGACAGGGGCGGGCAATGAGCAGTTCTTC.